The source of this TCR beta chain is a study of blood T cell repertoires in COVID-19. Overall study: Nucleic acid was either cDNA or gDNA, and it came from T cells, B-cell-depleted T cells, or PBMCs.

Original methodology: Counts of nucleated cells, estimated from reference gene primer amplification, were obtained. The method was immunoSEQ multiplex PCR; TCRdb's version includes in-frame clones alone and lacks a portion of them. For V, J and clone size, that table is used; D and trimming come from the DNA. The sample shows approximately 200,000 clones, about nine tenths of them seen only once. The CDR3 has 15 amino acids. The V gene's germline CDR1 is LGHNA and CDR2 YSLEER. The V and J ends lost 0 bases and 1 base respectively, with 10 bases between them. Sample: peripheral blood. V gene TRBV4-3 combines with J gene TRBJ2-7, with no clear D. This TCR came from a woman aged 45 to 65 with acute or convalescent COVID-19. The CDR3 nucleotides read TGCGCCAGCAGCCAAGACCCCCTAGTTTCCTACGAGCAGTACTTC. This codes for CASSQDPLVSYEQYF.